A selection of T cell receptor beta chains follows, all from one sample in a study of CD8+CD57+ T cells in acquired aplastic anemia. TCRdb reanalysed the reads using MiXCR and keeps one entry per CDR3 protein. The sample comprises about 240,000 distinct CDR3 sequences, around half of which are singletons, and 6.5% to 10% rests with the top ten. Input material: sorted CD4+, CD8+, or CD8+CD57+ T cells (not recorded which) from PBMCs. These TCRs come from a human donor with aplastic anemia. The CDR3 runs from the conserved cysteine through the conserved F or W. The order of the fields is V gene, CDR3 protein.

>TRBV25-1
CASSEGQVGEKLFF
>TRBV4-2
CASSQEGSGGAETQYF
>TRBV27
CASSLSRTGNYGYTF
>TRBV27
CASSPGTSEETQYF
>TRBV25-1
CASSEADGAYEQYF
>TRBV11-2
CASSGRAFGETQYF
>TRBV19
CASGGGAGGYTF
>TRBV15
CATSLYGGNQPQHF
>TRBV6-1
CASSELEVVSYEQYF
>TRBV19
CASSIGHLYTGELFF
>TRBV2
CASSWGRSTNTGELFF
>TRBV20-1
CSARDLGDGDTGELFF
>TRBV4-1
CASSQGGREKYF
>TRBV14
CASRQDLNTEAFF
>TRBV27
CASSTSASYEQYF
>TRBV15
CATSRGEIPPVSPLHF
>TRBV25-1
CASSDIGTGSYEQYF
>TRBV14
CAREVGGEHYGYTF
>TRBV20-1
CSASMDTHDQPQHF
>TRBV20-1
CSATDRDSGNTIYF
>TRBV6-1
CASRENRDKVFDEQYF
>TRBV10-3
CAISALSGGQETQYF
>TRBV27
CASSLSGDGAQEAFF
>TRBV15
CASSPGLAGGQGDEQFF
>TRBV3-1
CASSQDAGFLGGYTF
>TRBV7-9
CASSWTGGTEAFF
>TRBV5-6
CASSLNGGISGASTDTQYF
>TRBV3-1
CASSRVNRGNEQFF
>TRBV24-1
CATSFRGTEAFF
>TRBV7-2
CASSSRTDYEQYF
>TRBV2
CASKPGGSYNEQFF
>TRBV7-6
CASSPRDGQSTGELFF
>TRBV4-1
CASSQRWPNYGYTF
>TRBV13
CATTEFLSGNTIYF
>TRBV7-8
CASSLDLNTEAFF
>TRBV7-9
CASSLDSGGYTF
>TRBV4-3
CASSQDQGAGTEAFF
>TRBV5-1
CASSLTGAPSGYGYTF
>TRBV24-1
CATGTSGNPGELFF
>TRBV29-1
CSVDGGGSYEQYF
>TRBV7-3
CASSPGVQGNTIYF
>TRBV5-1
CASSSCVETQYF
>TRBV7-8
CASSLVAESSYEQYF
>TRBV5-4
CASSSSRDGYEQYF
>TRBV20-1
CSARTIAGSTDTQYF
>TRBV19
CASSPGQGADTEAFF
>TRBV9
CASSPGSGSGEKLFF
>TRBV6-5
CASSSVGQGVNNEKLFF
>TRBV7-6
CASSYGLAATYEQYF
>TRBV9
CASSVETKGTEAFF
>TRBV13
CASSLQGLHYTF
>TRBV27
CASSLFGQEPKQYF
>TRBV2
CAVVKSDEKLFF
>TRBV20-1
CSARTGGLAGLDFTDTQYF